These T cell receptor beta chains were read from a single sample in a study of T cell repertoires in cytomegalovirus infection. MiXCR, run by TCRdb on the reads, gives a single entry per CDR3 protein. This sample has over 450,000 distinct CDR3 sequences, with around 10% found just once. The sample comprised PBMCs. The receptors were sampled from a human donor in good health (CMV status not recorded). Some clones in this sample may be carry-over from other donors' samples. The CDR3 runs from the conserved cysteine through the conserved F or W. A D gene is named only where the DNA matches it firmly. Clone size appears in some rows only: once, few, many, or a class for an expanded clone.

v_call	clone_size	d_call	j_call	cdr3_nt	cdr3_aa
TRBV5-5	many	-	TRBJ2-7	TGTGCCAGCAGCTTGGATCAGCAACAACCCAAGGTGGAACAGTACTTC	CASSLDQQQPKVEQYF
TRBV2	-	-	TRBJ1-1	TGTGCCAGCAGTGAGAGAGGAAGGACTGAAGCTTTCTTT	CASSERGRTEAFF
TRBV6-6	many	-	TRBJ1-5	TGTGTAACTGGCCGGAGTGAGGGTCAGCCCCAGCATTTT	CVTGRSEGQPQHF
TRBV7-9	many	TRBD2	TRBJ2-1	TGTGCCAGCAGCCGCCCTAGCGGGTTCGGCGCTGAGCAGTTCTTC	CASSRPSGFGAEQFF
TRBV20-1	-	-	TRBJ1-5	TGCAGTGCTGGAGGACGGTCTAATCAGCCCCAGCATTTT	CSAGGRSNQPQHF
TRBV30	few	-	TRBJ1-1	TGTGCCTGGAGTGTATCTCCGAACACTGAAGCTTTCTTT	CAWSVSPNTEAFF
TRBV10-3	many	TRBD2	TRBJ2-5	TGTGCCATCAGTGAGGGGGCTAGCGGGGGAGAAGAGACCCAGTACTTC	CAISEGASGGEETQYF
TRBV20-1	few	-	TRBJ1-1	TGCAGTGCCACTACAGGGCTGAGGACTGAAGCTTTCTTT	CSATTGLRTEAFF
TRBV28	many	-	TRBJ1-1	TGTGCCAGCAGTAGTAGTAAGGGGCCAAGACAGACACCCATCACTGAAGCTTTCTTT	CASSSSKGPRQTPITEAFF
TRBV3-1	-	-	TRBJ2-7	TGTGCCAGCAGCCCCTCCGCCGACGCCCACGAGCAGTACTTC	CASSPSADAHEQYF
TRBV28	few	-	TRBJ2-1	TGTGCCAGCAGTGGGCCGTCCTCCTACAATGAGCAGTTCTTC	CASSGPSSYNEQFF
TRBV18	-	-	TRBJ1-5	TGTGCCAGCTCACCTGAAACGGATAGCAATCAGCCCCAGCATTTT	CASSPETDSNQPQHF
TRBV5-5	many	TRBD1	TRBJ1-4	TGTGCCAGCAGCCGAGCGGGCAGGGGGGATGAAAAACTGTTTTTT	CASSRAGRGDEKLFF
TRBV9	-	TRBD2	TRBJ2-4	TGTGCCAGCGCGGGGACGGGAGGAGCCAAAAACATTCAGTACTTC	CASAGTGGAKNIQYF
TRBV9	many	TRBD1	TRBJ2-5	TGTGCCAGCAGCGAGGGACAGCTTCAAGAGACCCAGTACTTC	CASSEGQLQETQYF
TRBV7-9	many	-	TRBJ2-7	TGTGCCAGCAGCCCCCCGATAGGGCAGTACTTC	CASSPPIGQYF
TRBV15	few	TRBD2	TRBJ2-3	TGTGCCACCAGCAGAATCACTAGCGGACCCCGGTCCCAGTGGCACACAGATACGCAGTATTTT	CATSRITSGPRSQWHTDTQYF
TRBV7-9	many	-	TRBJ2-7	TGTGCCAGCAGCTTAGTTTGGAACGAGCAGTACTTC	CASSLVWNEQYF
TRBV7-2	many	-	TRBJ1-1	TGTGCCAGCAGCTCTACGGCTACTAACACTGAAGCTTTCTTT	CASSSTATNTEAFF
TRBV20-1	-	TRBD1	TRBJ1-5	TGCAGTGCTAGAGATCCGGACAGGGGAACGTTTCAGCCCCAGCATTTT	CSARDPDRGTFQPQHF
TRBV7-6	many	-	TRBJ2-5	TGTGCCAGCAGCTTAGCCGACGGCAGGGGAAAAGAGACCCAGTACTTC	CASSLADGRGKETQYF
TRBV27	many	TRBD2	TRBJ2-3	TGTGCCAGCAGTCCTCGGACTAGCGGGAGTACGGGACCCCGAGATACGCAGTATTTT	CASSPRTSGSTGPRDTQYF
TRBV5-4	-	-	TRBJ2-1	TGTGCCAGCAGCCTGTATGGGGGGGCAGGACAGGGTCCCCGGGAGCAGTTCTTC	CASSLYGGAGQGPREQFF
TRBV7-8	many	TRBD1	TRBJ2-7	TGTGCCAGCAGCTTATGGGACAGGGGGACCTACGAGCAGTACTTC	CASSLWDRGTYEQYF
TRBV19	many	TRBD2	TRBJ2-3	TGTGCCAGTAGTATAGAGCGGGGGGTGAGCTTTTCAGATACGCAGTATTTT	CASSIERGVSFSDTQYF
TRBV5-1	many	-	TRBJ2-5	TGCGCCAGCAGCTTCCGGGACTACCAAGAGACCCAGTACTTC	CASSFRDYQETQYF
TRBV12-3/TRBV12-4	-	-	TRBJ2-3	TGTGCCAGCAGTTCTCCTACTAGGACAGATACGCAGTATTTT	CASSSPTRTDTQYF
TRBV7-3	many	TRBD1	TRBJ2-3	TGTGCCAGCAGCCTTCAGGGGGACGATACGCAGTATTTT	CASSLQGDDTQYF
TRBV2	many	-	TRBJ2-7	TGTGCCAGGAAGGGCACGGGGACATCCTACGAGCAGTACTTC	CARKGTGTSYEQYF
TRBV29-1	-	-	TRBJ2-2	TGCAGCGTTGAGTCCAGCTTTACGAACACCGGGGAGCTGTTTTTT	CSVESSFTNTGELFF
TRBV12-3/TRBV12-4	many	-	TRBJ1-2	TGTGCCAGCAGGGAACAGGGAGGGTATGGCTACACCTTC	CASREQGGYGYTF
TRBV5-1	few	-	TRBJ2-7	TGCGCCAGCAGCCCGTCGGACGGGTCCTACGAGCAGTACTTC	CASSPSDGSYEQYF
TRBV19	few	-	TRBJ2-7	TGTGCCAGTAGCCATGGGGGGACAGTACCCCACGAGCAGTACTTC	CASSHGGTVPHEQYF
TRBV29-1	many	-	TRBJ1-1	TGCAGCGTTGAATCGCGTCAGAACACTGAAGCTTTCTTT	CSVESRQNTEAFF